The T cell receptor (beta chain) described here comes from a study of cytomegalovirus exposure and HLA in healthy donors (dated by TCRdb to 2017 to 2019). Looking at the study overall: An earlier analysis of 587 of the donors reported around 280 Gb of sequence data and some 110 million unique TCR beta sequences obtained from around 180 million T cells. Approximately 300 gigabases of sequencing data and approximately 92 million unique TCR sequences made up an early release that covered under 750 HLA-typed donors. Of the roughly 400 genotyped donors, 75% to 85% were placed in the genetic ancestry cluster associated with self-reported Caucasian donors. The study aimed to test whether cataloging public T cell receptors could reveal signatures of past pathogen exposure. The study profiled the T cell repertoires of more than 500 subjects by immunosequencing and related them to cytomegalovirus serostatus. In addition to the first cohort of around 670 subjects, a separate validation cohort of some 120 different subjects was used. To predict cytomegalovirus infection status, the study brought together high-throughput TCR immunosequencing, statistical association of individual TCRs with disease status, and machine learning. In a later analysis, previously published TCR beta repertoires from several hundred donors were re-analyzed and high-resolution HLA genotyping was added so that TCR occurrence patterns could be studied. Rather than using new phenotypic data, the later analysis identified candidate immune exposures from TCR beta sequences and from how often those sequences occurred across donors. An earlier analysis of several hundred of the donors used high-throughput TCR beta sequencing to judge whether each TCR beta V gene segment behaved as functional or pseudogenic. Donor age, sex, ethnicity and CMV serostatus were collected together with the repertoire data. A later genetic analysis took genome-wide SNP genotypes for about 55% of the roughly 670 donors and used that subset as a discovery cohort. Every repertoire in the discovery cohort had been generated on one and the same sequencing platform. HLA typing included class I and class II loci at four-digit resolution. The number of donors typed differed by locus, with about 629-640 for A, B, C, DRB1 and DQB1, roughly 520 for DQA1, 606 for DPA1, and approximately 470 for DPB1. Four to six DR-DQ haplotypes were handled as single units for association and clustering, since linkage in the cohort was strong. On average, about 200,000 unique TCR beta nucleotide sequences were sequenced per donor among about 400 genotyped donors of the cohort, with roughly 18% of those sequences being non-productive.

Regarding this clone: Its antigen is currently not known. Base qualities were left out, and no much larger clone turns up one base away.

Libraries came from the immunoSEQ multiplex PCR assay. For the multiplex PCR, a mixture combining 60 forward primers for TCR Vbeta segments and 13 reverse primers for TCR Jbeta segments was used. A multiplex PCR assay on genomic DNA amplified the CDR3 region of rearranged TCR beta genes. Amplified TCR beta libraries were sequenced as 87-base-pair reads on the Illumina HiSeq System. The original methods were these. Across the 500 to 850 repertoires, a later analysis counted tens of millions of unique TCR beta chains, 9.5 million to 12 million of which were shared by at least two donors. A nearest-neighbor algorithm error-corrected the raw reads and collapsed the reads into unique sequences, merging closely related sequences to remove PCR and sequencing errors. CDR3 sequences were aligned to IMGT reference sequences to assign V, D and J gene segments. For a sequence to be retained, at least a six-nucleotide match to both a V gene segment and a J gene segment was required. Rearrangements were classified as productive when the CDR3 lacked stop codons and remained in frame with V and J, and all other rearrangements were classified as non-productive. Following IMGT convention, CDR3 was defined as the stretch from the second conserved V-encoded cysteine up to the conserved J-encoded phenylalanine. The earlier analysis of a few hundred of the donors excluded sequences that lacked an unambiguous match to a single V gene segment. An earlier analysis of approximately 590 of the donors called V segments functional above 56.7% productive rearrangements and segregating when the between-donor standard deviation exceeded 5%. A statistical classification framework was built for diagnosing cytomegalovirus status from the catalog of TCR beta chain sequences. A later analysis assigned V and J genes by comparing TCR nucleotide sequences with IMGT/GENE-DB human TR gene sequences. A later analysis assigned CDR3 sequences and most-parsimonious VDJ recombination scenarios with the TCRdist pipeline. In a later analysis, every TCR beta chain was defined by the combination of its CDR3 amino acid sequence and its V-gene family, and reads without a unique V-gene family were dropped. A later analysis removed 600 or so highly shared, low-generation-probability nucleotide sequences to deal with suspected cross-contamination and a sequencing artifact. In a later analysis, a clonal expansion index for each public chain was calculated from normalized within-repertoire ranks of inferred template counts. In a later analysis, generation probabilities were computed with a VDJ recombination model fitted to out-of-frame rearrangements, and the resulting probabilities were checked against IGoR. A later analysis scored TCR-TCR, TCR-HLA and TCR-CMV co-occurrence with hypergeometric tests, applying a repertoire-size bias correction to TCR pairs. In a later analysis, false discovery rates were estimated by permuting HLA or CMV assignments 20 times. In a later analysis, co-occurring TCRs were grouped with DBSCAN, and TCRdist sequence similarity was added when clustering was performed within HLA-allele-positive subsets. Repertoires with fewer than 30,000 or more than 120,000 public chains were left out of co-occurrence clustering, as were four to six repertoires with anomalous nucleotide sharing. This immuneACCESS table, as held by TCRdb, lists in-frame sequences with V and J called but not all clones. Of the missing ones, under half trace to an unresolved V gene in checked studies; the others have no known cause. V, J and clone size are those of that table, while D and trimming were read from the DNA. Counted in this sample were some 190,000 clones; about 82% of them appeared once. Approximately 2% of the sample is held by the ten biggest clonotypes.

The cohort consisted of 650 to 850 healthy bone marrow donors. At the time of sampling, every cohort member was nominally healthy, though immune exposures that went unrecorded were likely present. The donor tested CMV seronegative, placing the donor among the 350 to 400 seronegative members of the cohort. A peripheral blood sample was provided by each donor, and peripheral blood mononuclear cells were used for TCR beta sequencing. Genomic DNA extraction from the blood cell samples was performed with the Qiagen DNeasy Blood Extraction Kit. Unmatched junction bases come to 8, with V trimmed by 0 bases and J by 8 bases. In the germline V gene, CDR1 corresponds to SQVTM and CDR2 to ANQGSEA. From the cysteine through the phenylalanine, the CDR3 covers 15 amino acids. Solely the CDR3 DNA is kept, with 45 bases framed from the first base. Here is what the overall study found, with its caveats: In a later analysis, HLA-associated TCR beta chains were found to be more clonally expanded and to have lower generation probabilities than equally common non-associated chains. A later analysis reported that several top co-occurrence clusters appeared linked to parvovirus B19, influenza, CMV and Epstein-Barr virus. A cluster of highly shared sequence variants was judged likely to represent a technical artifact of the sequencing pipeline. According to a later analysis, most CMV-associated TCR beta chains appeared to be HLA-restricted, and the HLA associations seemed to be driven largely by CMV exposure. Some IMGT-functional V segments, including TRBV6-2 and TRBV6-3, could not be told apart with the 87-base-pair reads, so those segments were excluded. An earlier analysis of around 500 of the donors showed that most TCR beta V segments appeared in productive rearrangements either about 90% or about 30% of the time, which broadly matched IMGT annotations. A few of the identified cytomegalovirus-associated TCR beta chains were confirmed in vitro to be specific for cytomegalovirus antigens. In a later genetic analysis, fewer N-insertions in productive TCRs were reported among donors in an Asian-associated ancestry cluster than the roughly 640-donor mean. Immune exposure information for the cohort was limited to CMV serostatus. Because HLA typing was unavailable for some donors at each locus, only the typed subset was used in association tests. In both the original and validation cohorts, the classifier was reported to diagnose cytomegalovirus status with high specificity and sensitivity. A further reported finding was that TCR beta sequences accurately predicted the HLA-A and HLA-B alleles for most subjects in the first cohort. In a later analysis, 16,951 TCR beta sequences were associated with specific HLA alleles at a false discovery rate of 0.05. Correlated functional status among segregating V segments might reflect linkage disequilibrium, but an unknown experimental factor could not be ruled out. The cohort was sequenced for TCR beta chains only, and without alpha or paired-chain data the features that could be detected were limited. In the study, some 160 TCR beta chains were listed as associated with cytomegalovirus. Presence/absence analyses assumed roughly uniform sequencing depth across donors, an assumption that may not hold. The authors suggested that the approach could potentially be generalized to other disease states and immunological phenotypes. An association between a missense DCLRE1C variant and V-gene and J-gene trimming of TCR beta chains was found in a later genetic analysis and replicated in an independent cohort. Assigning TCR associations to individual alleles was difficult when HLA alleles, especially DR and DQ, strongly co-occurred. While some public TCRs were present in many individuals, most TCR sequences turned up only very rarely across donors. Because counts were too low, seventeen rarely observed V segments, including chromosome 9 orphons, were excluded from the earlier analysis of about 500 of the donors. In a later analysis, the rate of TCR association differed among HLA loci, with DRB1 alleles having the most associated TCRs and HLA-C alleles having the fewest.

The V and J segments used are TRBV29-1 and TRBJ1-4; 8 nucleotides in the junction match TRBD1. The sequenced sample consisted of PBMCs. This receptor was taken from a woman aged 25 to 39 in good health and CMV-seronegative. This receptor carries the CDR3 CSVEDEGTGFEKLFF. The nucleotide sequence reads as follows: TGCAGCGTTGAAGATGAGGGGACAGGCTTCGAAAAACTGTTTTTT.